A single sample is the source of the 32 T cell receptor beta chains below, sequenced in a study of CXCR3-negative and CXCR3-positive naive CD8 T cells. Libraries of TRB cDNA were made by 5' RACE and carried UMIs. TCRdb reprocessed the 5' RACE reads and keeps a single row for each CDR3 protein, giving no DNA. This sample's table has approximately 83,000 distinct CDR3 sequences. The specimen was naive CXCR3- CD8+ T cells from blood. Specified subset: CD45RO-CCR7+CD27+CD95- naive CD8+ T cells lacking CXCR3 (TNR3-). Receptor source: a human donor in good health. Some clones in this sample may be carry-over from other donors' samples.

This chain uses TRBV30 with TRBJ2-7; the TCRdb D gene call, TRBD1, has no DNA to confirm it. The germline gives CDR1 GTSNPN, CDR2 SVGIG (reference sequence). This CDR3 contains 13 residues. The CDR3 region is CAWSVDISYEQYF. Full variable domain (remainder filled in from reference TRBV30 and TRBJ2-7): SQTIHQWPATLVQPVGSPLSLECTVEGTSNPNLYWYRQAAGRGLQLLFYSVGIGQISSEVPQNLSASRPQDRQFILSSKKLLLSDSGFYLCAWSVDISYEQYFGPGTRLTVT.

The chain joins TRBV4-3 to TRBJ1-2; TCRdb calls TRBD1, which cannot be checked without DNA. The CDR3 extends over 15 amino acids. Germline CDR1 and CDR2: LGHNA and YSLEER. The CDR3 sequence is CASSQETGANYGYTF.

The V gene is TRBV2, the J gene TRBJ2-7. CDR3 length equals 12 residues. Germline CDR1 reads SNHLY; CDR2 reads FYNNEI. The CDR3 reads CASREGFYEQYF.

The chain couples TRBV27 to TRBJ1-4. Germline CDR1 and CDR2: MNHEY and SMNVEV (reference sequence). CDR3 length: 16 residues. CDR3: CASTSHQGGGSEKLFF.

The gene calls are TRBV12-3 or TRBV12-4 and TRBJ2-5; with no DNA, the TCRdb D assignment of TRBD2 cannot be verified. The CDR3 covers 14 residues. CDR3 amino acids: CASTIYRDLETQYF.

The gene calls are TRBV7-3 and TRBJ2-3. CDR1 SGHTA and CDR2 FQGTGA come from the germline V gene. The CDR3 is made up of 13 amino acids. The CDR3 loop reads CASSLTPTDTQYF.

The chain carries TRBV7-3 and TRBJ2-5; with no DNA, the TCRdb D assignment of TRBD1 cannot be verified. Germline V gene lookup returns CDR1 SGHTA and CDR2 FQGTGA. This CDR3 is 14 amino acids long. The CDR3 loop is CASSLGDSQETQYF.

This sequence joins TRBV11-2 and TRBJ2-1. The CDR3 is 16 amino acids. Germline V gene sequence: CDR1 SGHAT, CDR2 FQNNGV. This chain's CDR3 is CASSLVAESSYNEQFF. Drawing the rest from reference TRBV11-2 and TRBJ2-1, the complete variable domain is EAGVAQSPRYKIIEKRQSVAFWCNPISGHATLYWYQQILGQGPKLLIQFQNNGVVDDSQLPKDRFSAERLKGVDSTLKIQPAKLEDSAVYLCASSLVAESSYNEQFFGPGTRLTVL.

This chain's CDR3 is CASSLEDYREYEQYF. The rearrangement links TRBV5-5 to TRBJ2-7; the TRBD2 assignment by TCRdb is unverifiable without DNA. The CDR3 covers 15 residues. Germline CDR1 SGHKS, CDR2 YYEKEE (reference sequence). The full variable domain, rest sourced from reference TRBV5-5 and TRBJ2-7, is DAGVTQSPTHLIKTRGQQVTLRCSPISGHKSVSWYQQVLGQGPQFIFQYYEKEERGRGNFPDRFSARQFPNYSSELNVNALLLGDSALYLCASSLEDYREYEQYFGPGTRLTVT.

The chain has TRBV20-1 and TRBJ2-1; as DNA is missing, the TRBD2 call by TCRdb cannot be tested. CDR1 is DFQATT and CDR2 is SNEGSKA in the germline V gene (reference sequence). This CDR3 spans 14 amino acids. CDR3 residues: CSARTRLANNEQFF.

The V and J genes are TRBV5-1 and TRBJ1-1; as DNA is missing, the TRBD1 call by TCRdb cannot be tested. Germline-derived CDR1 and CDR2 are SGHRS and YFSETQ. The CDR3 extends over 15 amino acids. The CDR3 sequence: CASSPGWVAVTEAFF.

The chain recombines TRBV29-1 with TRBJ1-4. Germline V gene sequence: CDR1 SQVTM, CDR2 ANQGSEA. This CDR3 is built from 14 residues. CDR3 region: CSATGNEPAEKLFF.

This chain links TRBV29-1 with TRBJ2-1. The CDR3 is made up of 14 amino acids. Germline V CDR1 and CDR2: SQVTM, ANQGSEA. The CDR3 reads CSVELGKSYNEQFF.

The chain uses TRBV15 and TRBJ2-7; the TCRdb call, TRBD1, lacks DNA for checking. This CDR3 is built from 17 residues. Germline CDR1 is LNHNV and CDR2 is YYDKDF (reference sequence). This CDR3 is CATSRDPPRDRLYEQYF.

The J gene is TRBJ2-1, the V gene TRBV2; TCRdb's D call, TRBD1, is unchecked because there is no DNA. CDR3 size: 13 residues. CDR1 SNHLY and CDR2 FYNNEI come from the germline V gene. CDR3 protein: CAAGQSYYNEQFF.

The rearrangement uses TRBV7-2 and TRBJ1-3. Germline V gene sequence: CDR1 SGHTA, CDR2 FQGNSA. The CDR3 sequence is 15 residues long. CDR3 amino acids: CASSLDGESGNTIYF.

V gene TRBV18 combines with J gene TRBJ1-1; the D gene TCRdb calls, TRBD1, cannot be checked with no DNA. Per the germline V gene, CDR1 is KGHSH and CDR2 is LQKENI. The CDR3 covers 18 residues. CDR3 sequence reads: CASSPRFGSTPGGTEAFF.

The V and J genes are TRBV14 and TRBJ2-3; with no DNA, the TCRdb D assignment of TRBD2 cannot be verified. This CDR3 region has 16 residues. CDR1 is SGHDN, CDR2 FVKESK, per germline. The CDR3 region is CASSQENSQRPDTQYF.

This chain links TRBV7-9 with TRBJ2-5; the TRBD2 assignment by TCRdb is unverifiable without DNA. The germline V gene encodes CDR1 SEHNR and CDR2 FQNEAQ (reference sequence). The CDR3 covers 16 residues. CDR3 region: CASSLGGIQRGETQYF. Together with reference TRBV7-9 and TRBJ2-5, the CDR3 gives the full variable domain: DTGVSQNPRHKITKRGQNVTFRCDPISEHNRLYWYRQTLGQGPEFLTYFQNEAQLEKSRLLSDRFSAERPKGSFSTLEIQRTEQGDSAMYLCASSLGGIQRGETQYFGPGTRLLVL.

The J gene is TRBJ2-3, the V gene TRBV12-3 or TRBV12-4; lacking DNA, the TRBD2 call made by TCRdb goes unchecked. This CDR3 region has 14 residues. CDR3 region: CASGGSGSTDTQYF.

The V and J genes are TRBV12-3 or TRBV12-4 and TRBJ2-3; there is no DNA to check the TCRdb D call of TRBD2. This CDR3 is built from 16 residues. The CDR3 region is CASRPTSGDLLDTQYF.

The chain couples TRBV29-1 to TRBJ1-1. CDR3 size: 11 residues. Germline V gene data show CDR1 as SQVTM and CDR2 as ANQGSEA. The CDR3 loop reads CSVSVNTEAFF.

This chain connects TRBV29-1 to TRBJ2-7; no DNA is available, so the TRBD2 call from TCRdb remains unchecked. Germline CDR1 SQVTM, CDR2 ANQGSEA. This CDR3 is built from 13 residues. The CDR3 spells CSVASGSGHEQYF.

V usage is TRBV7-6 and J usage is TRBJ2-7. This CDR3 contains 13 residues. Germline V gene sequence: CDR1 SGHVS, CDR2 FNYEAQ. CDR3 amino acids: CASSLGYDYEQYF.

The J gene is TRBJ2-5, the V gene TRBV7-9; TCRdb names TRBD1, which stays unverified in the absence of DNA. The CDR3 is made up of 14 amino acids. Looked up from germline, CDR1 is SEHNR and CDR2 is FQNEAQ (reference sequence). CDR3 amino acids: CASSHEMGRETQYF.

The chain uses TRBV12-3 or TRBV12-4 and TRBJ2-1; TCRdb calls TRBD1, which cannot be checked without DNA. CDR3 length equals 16 residues. This chain's CDR3 is CASSRPGGGSYNEQFF.

The chain is built from TRBV29-1 and TRBJ2-7. The length of the CDR3 is 12 residues. Germline V lookup: CDR1 SQVTM, CDR2 ANQGSEA. The CDR3 region is CSVQPTTYEQYF.

The chain uses TRBV9 and TRBJ2-5; absent DNA, TCRdb's TRBD2 call cannot be checked. Germline V gene sequence: CDR1 SGDLS, CDR2 YYNGEE. CDR3 length: 14 amino acids. Here the CDR3 reads CASSEEGGQETQYF.

V and J are TRBV29-1 and TRBJ2-7; TCRdb lists TRBD1, though no DNA is available to test this call. CDR3 size: 16 residues. Germline lookup yields CDR1 SQVTM and CDR2 ANQGSEA. The CDR3 here is CSVFGTDDRETYEQYF.

The V call is TRBV3-1, the J call TRBJ1-1; absent DNA, TCRdb's TRBD1 call cannot be checked. The CDR3 totals 17 residues. CDR1 is LGHDT and CDR2 is YNNKEL in the germline V gene (reference sequence). CDR3 amino acids: CASSQEIGGPMNTEAFF. The full variable domain, in which reference TRBV3-1 and TRBJ1-1 provide the parts outside the CDR3, is DTAVSQTPKYLVTQMGNDKSIKCEQNLGHDTMYWYKQDSKKFLKIMFSYNNKELIINETVPNRFSPKSPDKAHLNLHINSLELGDSAVYFCASSQEIGGPMNTEAFFGQGTRLTVV.

The chain links TRBV12-3 or TRBV12-4 to TRBJ2-1; checking the TCRdb D call of TRBD2 is not possible without DNA. The CDR3 is 16 amino acids. The CDR3 spells CASSLRASGAYNEQFF.

The V and J genes are TRBV28 and TRBJ2-7; TCRdb designates TRBD2, a call that cannot be tested without DNA. CDR1 MDHEN and CDR2 SYDVKM come from the germline V gene. The CDR3 is made up of 15 amino acids. CDR3 amino acids: CASSPRPSGNHEQYF.